This T cell receptor (beta chain) was recovered during a study of blood T cell repertoires in COVID-19. Study summary: Acute and convalescent COVID-19 specimens originated in the United States, Italy and Spain.

This CDR3 is 14 amino acids long. V was cut by 4 bases and J by 4 bases, with 14 bases left in between. Germline V lookup: CDR1 SGHDT, CDR2 YYEEEE. Clones were sequenced by immunoSEQ multiplex PCR, and TCRdb holds only the in-frame ones, with some missing. The data show under 400,000 clones, with around 88% seen just once and 1.5% to 2% held by the top ten. Seattle's cohort entered during active infection and was followed longitudinally. Sequenced: peripheral blood. This TCR came from a woman in her twenties or thirties with COVID-19, enrolled during active disease. J is TRBJ1-2 and V is TRBV5-6; TRBD1 is a possible D gene (5 bases). The CDR3 DNA reads TGTGCCAGCAGCCCGAGACAGCGGGGCTATGGCTACACCTTC. This encodes CASSPRQRGYGYTF.